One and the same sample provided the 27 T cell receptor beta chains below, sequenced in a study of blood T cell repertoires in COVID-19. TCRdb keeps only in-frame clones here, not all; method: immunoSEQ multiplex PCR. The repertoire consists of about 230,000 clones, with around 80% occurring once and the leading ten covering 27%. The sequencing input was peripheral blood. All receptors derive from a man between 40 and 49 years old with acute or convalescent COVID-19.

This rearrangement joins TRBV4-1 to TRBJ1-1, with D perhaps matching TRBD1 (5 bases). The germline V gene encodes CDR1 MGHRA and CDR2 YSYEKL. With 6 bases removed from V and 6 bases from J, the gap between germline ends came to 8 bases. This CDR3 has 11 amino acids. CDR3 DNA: TGCGCCAGCAGAGGGGCGTCTGAAGCTTTCTTT. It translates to CASRGASEAFF.

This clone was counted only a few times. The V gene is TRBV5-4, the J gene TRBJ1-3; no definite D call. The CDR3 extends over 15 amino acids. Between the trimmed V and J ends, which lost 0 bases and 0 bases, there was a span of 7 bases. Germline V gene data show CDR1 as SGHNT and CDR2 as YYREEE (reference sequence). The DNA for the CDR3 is TGTGCCAGCAGCTTGGTAGGGAGCTCTGGAAACACCATATATTTT. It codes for CASSLVGSSGNTIYF.

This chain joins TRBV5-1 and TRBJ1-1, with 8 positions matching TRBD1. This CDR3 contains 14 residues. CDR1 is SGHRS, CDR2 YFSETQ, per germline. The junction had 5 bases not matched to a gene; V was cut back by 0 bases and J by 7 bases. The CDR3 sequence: CASSLVAGGGEAFF. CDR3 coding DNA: TGCGCCAGCAGCTTGGTCGCAGGGGGCGGTGAAGCTTTCTTT.

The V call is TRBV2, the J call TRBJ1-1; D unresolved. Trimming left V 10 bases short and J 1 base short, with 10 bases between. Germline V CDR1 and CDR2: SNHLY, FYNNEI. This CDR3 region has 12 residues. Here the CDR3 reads CAITTENTEAFF. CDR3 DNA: TGTGCCATCACCACAGAGAACACTGAAGCTTTCTTT.

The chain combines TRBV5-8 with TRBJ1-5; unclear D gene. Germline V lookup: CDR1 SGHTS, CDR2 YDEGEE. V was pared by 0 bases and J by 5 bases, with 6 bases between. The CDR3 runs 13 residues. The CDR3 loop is CASSLETDQPQHF. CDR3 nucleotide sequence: TGTGCCAGCAGCTTGGAGACTGATCAGCCCCAGCATTTT. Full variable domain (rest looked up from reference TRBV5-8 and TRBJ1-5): EAGVTQSPTHLIKTRGQQATLRCSPISGHTSVYWYQQALGLGLQFLLWYDEGEERNRGNFPPRFSGRQFPNYSSELNVNALELEDSALYLCASSLETDQPQHFGDGTRLSIL.

The CDR3 nucleotides are TGTGCCAGCGCGGATCCACCTCAACAAGAGACCCAGTACTTC. Translation: CASADPPQQETQYF. The rearrangement joins TRBV7-9 to TRBJ2-5; D not resolved. The CDR3 has 14 residues. V was shortened by 8 bases and J by 2 bases, with 15 bases between the two germline ends. Germline CDR1 SEHNR, CDR2 FQNEAQ (reference sequence).

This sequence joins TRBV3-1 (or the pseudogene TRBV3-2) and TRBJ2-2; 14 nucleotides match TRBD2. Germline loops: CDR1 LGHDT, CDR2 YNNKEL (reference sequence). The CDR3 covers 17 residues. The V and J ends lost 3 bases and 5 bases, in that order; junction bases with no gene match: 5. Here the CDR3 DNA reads TGTGCCAGCAGCCACGGACTAGCGGGAGGAGGGACCGGGGAGCTGTTTTTT. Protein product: CASSHGLAGGGTGELFF.

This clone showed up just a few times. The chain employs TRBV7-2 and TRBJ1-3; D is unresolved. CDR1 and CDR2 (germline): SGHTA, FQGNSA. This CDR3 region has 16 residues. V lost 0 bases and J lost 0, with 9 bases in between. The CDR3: CASSLAGPNSGNTIYF. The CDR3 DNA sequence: TGTGCCAGCAGCTTAGCGGGCCCAAACTCTGGAAACACCATATATTTT.

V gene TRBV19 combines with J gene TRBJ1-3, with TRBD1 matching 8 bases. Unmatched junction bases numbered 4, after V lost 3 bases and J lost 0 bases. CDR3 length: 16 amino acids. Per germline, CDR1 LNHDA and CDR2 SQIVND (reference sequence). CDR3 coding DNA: TGTGCCAGTAGTATTGCTGGACAGGGCTCTGGAAACACCATATATTTT. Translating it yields CASSIAGQGSGNTIYF.

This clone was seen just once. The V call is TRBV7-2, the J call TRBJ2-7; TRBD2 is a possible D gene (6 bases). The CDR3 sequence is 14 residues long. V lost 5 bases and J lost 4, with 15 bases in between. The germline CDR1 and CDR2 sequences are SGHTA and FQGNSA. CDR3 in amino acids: CASSLILAPYEQYF. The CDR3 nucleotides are TGTGCCAGCAGCCTTATACTAGCCCCGTACGAGCAGTACTTC.

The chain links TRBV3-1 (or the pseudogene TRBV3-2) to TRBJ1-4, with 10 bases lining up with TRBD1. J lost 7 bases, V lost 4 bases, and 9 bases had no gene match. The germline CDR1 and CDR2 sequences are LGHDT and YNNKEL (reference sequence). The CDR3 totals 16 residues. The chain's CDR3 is CASSPPSGTGVEKLFF. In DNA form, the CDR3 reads TGTGCCAGCAGCCCCCCAAGCGGGACAGGGGTTGAAAAACTGTTTTTT.

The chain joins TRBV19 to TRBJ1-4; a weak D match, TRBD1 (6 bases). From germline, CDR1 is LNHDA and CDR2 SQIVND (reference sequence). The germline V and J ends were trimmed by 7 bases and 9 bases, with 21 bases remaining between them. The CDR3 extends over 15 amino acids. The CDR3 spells CASTLSGTPGKKLFF. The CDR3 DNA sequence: TGTGCCAGTACCTTATCCGGGACACCGGGCAAAAAACTGTTTTTT.

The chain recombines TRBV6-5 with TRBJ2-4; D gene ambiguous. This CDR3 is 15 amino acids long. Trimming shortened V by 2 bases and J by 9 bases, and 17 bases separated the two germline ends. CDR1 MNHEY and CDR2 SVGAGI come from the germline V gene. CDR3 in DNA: TGTGCCAGCAGTTACGCGACCCCGACTCGAAGCATTCAGTACTTC. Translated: CASSYATPTRSIQYF.

CDR3: CASSPGTGFWEETQYF. The CDR3 DNA sequence: TGTGCCAGCAGCCCCGGGACAGGGTTTTGGGAAGAGACCCAGTACTTC. The J gene is TRBJ2-5, the V gene TRBV6-2 or TRBV6-3, with 9 positions matching TRBD1. CDR3 length: 16 residues. The V gene end was trimmed by 6 bases and the J gene end by 3 bases; junction bases not matched to a gene: 11. Germline CDR1 and CDR2: MNHEY and SVGEGT.

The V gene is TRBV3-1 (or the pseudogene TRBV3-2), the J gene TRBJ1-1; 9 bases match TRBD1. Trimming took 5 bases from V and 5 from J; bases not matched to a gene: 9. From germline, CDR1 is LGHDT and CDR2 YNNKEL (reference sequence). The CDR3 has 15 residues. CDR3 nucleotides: TGTGCCAGCAGCTACACGGACAGGGGAAATACTGAAGCTTTCTTT. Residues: CASSYTDRGNTEAFF.

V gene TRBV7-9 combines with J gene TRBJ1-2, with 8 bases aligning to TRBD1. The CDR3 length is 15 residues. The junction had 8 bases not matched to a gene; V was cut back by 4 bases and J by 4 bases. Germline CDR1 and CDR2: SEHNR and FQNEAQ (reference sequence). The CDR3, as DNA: TGTGCCAGCAGCTCCTCAGGGGGCGCAGGCTATGGCTACACCTTC. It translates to CASSSSGGAGYGYTF.

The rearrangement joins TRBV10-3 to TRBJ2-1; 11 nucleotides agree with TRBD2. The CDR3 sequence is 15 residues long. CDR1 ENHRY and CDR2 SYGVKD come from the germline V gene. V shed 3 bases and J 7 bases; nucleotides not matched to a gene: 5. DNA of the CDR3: TGTGCCATCAGTGATAGTAGCGGGAGGGATAATGAGCAGTTCTTC. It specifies CAISDSSGRDNEQFF.

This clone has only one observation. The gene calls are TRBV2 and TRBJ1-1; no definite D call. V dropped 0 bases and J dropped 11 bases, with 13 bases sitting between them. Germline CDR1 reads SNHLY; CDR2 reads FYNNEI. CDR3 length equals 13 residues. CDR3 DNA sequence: TGTGCCAGCAGTGAAGCGCTTATCCCGGAGGCTTTCTTT. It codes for CASSEALIPEAFF.

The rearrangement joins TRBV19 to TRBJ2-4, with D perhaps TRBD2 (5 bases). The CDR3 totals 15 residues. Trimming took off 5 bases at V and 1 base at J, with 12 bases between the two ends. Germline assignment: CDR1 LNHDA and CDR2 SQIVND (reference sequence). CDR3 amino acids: CASSPVIAAKNIQYF. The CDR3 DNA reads TGTGCCAGTAGTCCCGTCATAGCGGCCAAAAACATTCAGTACTTC.

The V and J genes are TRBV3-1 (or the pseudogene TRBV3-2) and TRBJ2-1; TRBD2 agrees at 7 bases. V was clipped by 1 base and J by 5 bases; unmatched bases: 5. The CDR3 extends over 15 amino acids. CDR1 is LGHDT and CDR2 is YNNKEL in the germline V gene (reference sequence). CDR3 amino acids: CASSQGSGTNNEQFF. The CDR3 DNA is TGTGCCAGCAGCCAAGGATCTGGGACTAACAATGAGCAGTTCTTC.

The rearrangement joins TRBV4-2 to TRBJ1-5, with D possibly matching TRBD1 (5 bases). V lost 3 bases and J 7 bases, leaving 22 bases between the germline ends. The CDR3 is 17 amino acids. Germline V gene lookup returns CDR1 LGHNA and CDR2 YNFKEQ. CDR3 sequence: CASSHGDGRNLGQPQHF. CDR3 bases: TGTGCCAGCAGCCATGGGGACGGGAGAAACTTGGGGCAGCCCCAGCATTTT.

For the CDR3, the DNA is TGTGCCAGCTCACCACCGATGGCAGAGGATAATGGCTACACCTTC. Protein product: CASSPPMAEDNGYTF. J is TRBJ1-2 and V is TRBV18, with no clear D. The germline V and J ends were trimmed by 0 bases and 6 bases, with 14 bases remaining between them. This CDR3 region has 15 residues. Germline CDR1 and CDR2: KGHSH and LQKENI.

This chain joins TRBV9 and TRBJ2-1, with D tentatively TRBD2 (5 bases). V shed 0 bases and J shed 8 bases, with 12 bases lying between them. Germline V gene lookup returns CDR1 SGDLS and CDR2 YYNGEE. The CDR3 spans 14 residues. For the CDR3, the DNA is TGTGCCAGCAGCGTAGATTCTAGCATCTATGAGCAGTTCTTC. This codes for CASSVDSSIYEQFF.

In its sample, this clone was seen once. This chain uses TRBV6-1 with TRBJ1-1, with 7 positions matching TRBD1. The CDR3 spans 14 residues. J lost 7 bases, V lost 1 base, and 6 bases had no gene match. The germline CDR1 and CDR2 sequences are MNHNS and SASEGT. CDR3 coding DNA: TGTGCCAGCAGTGAAGGGGGACAGACGAATGAAGCTTTCTTT. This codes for CASSEGGQTNEAFF.

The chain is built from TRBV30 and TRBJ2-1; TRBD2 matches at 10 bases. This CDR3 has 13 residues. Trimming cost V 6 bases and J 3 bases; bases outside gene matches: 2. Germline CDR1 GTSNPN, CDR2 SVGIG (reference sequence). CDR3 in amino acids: CACQREGYNEQFF. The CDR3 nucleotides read TGTGCCTGTCAGCGGGAGGGCTACAATGAGCAGTTCTTC.

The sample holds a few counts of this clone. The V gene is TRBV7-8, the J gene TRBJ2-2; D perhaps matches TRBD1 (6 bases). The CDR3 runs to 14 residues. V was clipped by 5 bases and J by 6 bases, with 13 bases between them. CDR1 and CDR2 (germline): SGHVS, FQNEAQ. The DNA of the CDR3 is TGTGCCAGCAGCCTCCACAGGGACGCCGGGGAGCTGTTTTTT. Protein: CASSLHRDAGELFF.

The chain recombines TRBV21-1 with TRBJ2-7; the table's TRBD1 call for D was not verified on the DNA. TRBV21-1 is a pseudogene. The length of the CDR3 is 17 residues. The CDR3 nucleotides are TGTGCCAGCAGCAAAGCGGTTCAGGGGCTACACCTCTACGAGCAGTACTTC. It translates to CASSKAVQGLHLYEQYF.